These T cell receptor beta chains were read from a single sample in a study of shared T cell receptors in the human thymus. Assay: immunoSEQ multiplex PCR; the TCRdb copy retains only in-frame clones and omits some. This table has approximately 730,000 clones, 70% to 90% appearing once. This sample was also put to use in a study of human thymus T cells.

Sequenced: thymocytes. The origin of the receptors is a girl in the first two years of life with a congenital heart defect. Both conserved end residues are part of each CDR3. The D gene is left open where the match is weak. Clone size is given for some rows only: seen once, a few or many times, or a class if the clone is expanded.

d_call j_call v_call clone_size cdr3_aa cdr3_nt
TRBD1 TRBJ1-1 TRBV2 - CASSETGGVF TGTGCCAGCAGTGAGACAGGGGGGGTCTTT
- TRBJ2-5 TRBV28 - CASSVGTAPPDQETQYF TGTGCCAGCAGCGTAGGGACTGCACCACCAGACCAAGAGACCCAGTACTTC
- TRBJ1-4 TRBV6-6 - CASSYGPLSRNEKLFF TGTGCCAGCAGTTACGGCCCCCTTTCCAGGAATGAAAAACTGTTTTTT
TRBD2 TRBJ2-3 TRBV29-1 - CSVVLGLSVAASGVPVSTDTQYF TGCAGCGTTGTTCTGGGGCTCTCGGTCGCGGCTAGCGGGGTGCCCGTGAGCACAGATACGCAGTATTTT
TRBD1 TRBJ1-1 TRBV10-3 - CAISKTGTGNTEAFF TGTGCCATCAGTAAGACCGGGACAGGGAACACTGAAGCTTTCTTT
TRBD1 TRBJ2-3 TRBV27 - CASGDRVDTDTQYF TGTGCCAGCGGGGACAGGGTTGACACAGATACGCAGTATTTT
- TRBJ1-2 TRBV2 - CASSEARRGDYGYTF TGTGCCAGCAGTGAGGCGCGCCGGGGGGACTATGGCTACACCTTC
- TRBJ2-2 TRBV30 - CAWSVSPGGELFF TGTGCCTGGAGTGTTAGTCCAGGCGGGGAGCTGTTTTTT
- TRBJ1-1 TRBV7-9 - CASSQHRTEAFF TGTGCCAGCAGCCAACACAGAACTGAAGCTTTCTTT
- TRBJ2-7 TRBV4-1 few CASSQELGKRSEQYF TGCGCCAGCAGCCAAGAGCTGGGCAAACGAAGCGAGCAGTACTTC
TRBD1 TRBJ1-1 TRBV6-5 - CASSYKAGAGGTEAFF TGTGCCAGCAGTTACAAGGCAGGGGCAGGGGGCACTGAAGCTTTCTTT
- TRBJ1-2 TRBV11-2 - CASSLDRRLDGYTF TGTGCCAGCAGCTTAGACAGGAGGCTCGATGGCTACACCTTC
TRBD1 TRBJ1-1 TRBV14 once CASSHYGQGADLRNTEAFF TGTGCCAGCAGCCATTACGGACAGGGGGCCGACCTAAGGAACACTGAAGCTTTCTTT
TRBD2 TRBJ2-1 TRBV4-3 - CASSQDRGAGAFDNEQFF TGCGCCAGCAGCCAAGACCGAGGAGCGGGGGCCTTCGACAATGAGCAGTTCTTC